The present entry profiles one T cell receptor (beta chain) with its context. The template was genomic DNA from peripheral blood, not RNA. The data originate from a study of T cell repertoires in aging, cancer and after chemotherapy. Study overall: Six age groups, ranging from 30 or younger to 70 or older, included the donors.

A mixed TRB-A/B primer pool amplified rearranged TRB by multiplex touch-down PCR. TCRdb passed the multiplex PCR reads through MiXCR, listing each CDR3 protein once. The table has around 4,000 distinct CDR3 sequences, approximately 30% seen once; the top ten hold 5.5% to 6%. The V segment lost 2 bases and the J segment 3 bases; nucleotides outside the gene matches: 4. CDR3 length equals 14 residues. Per the germline V gene, CDR1 is SEHNR and CDR2 is FQNEAQ (reference sequence). Sequenced: blood. The chain uses TRBV7-9 and TRBJ2-7; TRBD1 agrees at 7 bases. The sequence came from a human donor in good health. CDR3 amino acids: CASSLRQGYYEQYF. The CDR3 region has the DNA TGTGCCAGCAGCTTACGACAGGGATACTACGAGCAGTACTTC.